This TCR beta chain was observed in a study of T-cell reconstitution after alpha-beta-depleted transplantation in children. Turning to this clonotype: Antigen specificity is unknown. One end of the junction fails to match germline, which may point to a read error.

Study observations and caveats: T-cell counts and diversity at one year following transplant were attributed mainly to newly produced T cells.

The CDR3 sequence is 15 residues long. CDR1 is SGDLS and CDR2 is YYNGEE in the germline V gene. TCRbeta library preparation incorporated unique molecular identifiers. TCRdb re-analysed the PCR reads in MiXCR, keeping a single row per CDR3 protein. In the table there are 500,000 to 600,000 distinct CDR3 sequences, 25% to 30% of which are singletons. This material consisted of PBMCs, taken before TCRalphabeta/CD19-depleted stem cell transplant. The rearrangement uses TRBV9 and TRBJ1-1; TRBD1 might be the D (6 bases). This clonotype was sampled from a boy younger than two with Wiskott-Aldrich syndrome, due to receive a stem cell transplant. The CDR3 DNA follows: TGTGCCAGCAGCGTACAAGGGACACCGAACGCTGAAGCTTTCTTT. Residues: CASSVQGTPNAEAFF.